Shown below are 5 T cell receptor beta chains from a single sample sequenced in a study of regulatory T cells in long-lasting Graves disease. TCR beta libraries were built with iRepertoire HTBI primers and Arm-PCR of CDR3 regions. MiXCR, applied by TCRdb to the multiplex PCR reads, yields one record per CDR3 protein. This table holds about 470,000 distinct CDR3 sequences, around 20% found once. Time point specified: persistent/refractory GD, antithyroid drugs over 5 years with positive TRAb. With RNA extracted from PBMCs as input, the TCR library was made. The starting material was peripheral blood mononuclear cells (PBMCs), obtained when the disease was refractory, from a patient treated with antithyroid drugs. The receptor set was obtained from a female donor with Graves disease.

This clonotype came up a few times. This sequence joins TRBV5-6 and TRBJ1-2; TRBD1 matches at 10 bases. CDR1 and CDR2 from the germline V gene are SGHDT and YYEEEE. V was clipped by 4 bases and J by 2 bases; unmatched bases: 14. The CDR3 spans 18 residues. CDR3 nucleotides: TGTGCCAGCAGCGGGGGTACTGGACAGGGGGTGGTCAACTATGGCTACACCTTC. This encodes CASSGGTGQGVVNYGYTF.

This chain joins TRBV20-1 and TRBJ2-7; TRBD2 might be the D (6 bases). The CDR3 has 14 residues. With 0 bases removed from V and 3 bases from J, the gap between germline ends came to 12 bases. In germline, CDR1 is DFQATT, CDR2 SNEGSKA (reference sequence). DNA for the CDR3: TGCAGTGCTAGAGATGGGTTGGACTACTACGAGCAGTACTTC. Translation: CSARDGLDYYEQYF.

This clonotype was detected ten times or more. The gene calls are TRBV6-5 and TRBJ1-2; D might be TRBD1 (5 bases). From germline, CDR1 is MNHEY and CDR2 SVGAGI. The CDR3 loop spans 15 amino acids. Trimming cost V 2 bases and J 3 bases, with 13 bases left between them. DNA of the CDR3: TGTGCCAGCAGTTACCCGCTTGACAGAGACTATGGCTACACCTTC. This gives the protein CASSYPLDRDYGYTF.

The V call is TRBV6-1, the J call TRBJ2-2; TRBD2 might be the D (6 bases). V was pared by 6 bases and J by 7 bases, with 12 bases between. The CDR3 totals 13 residues. The V gene's germline CDR1 is MNHNS and CDR2 SASEGT. The CDR3 sequence: CASSGSENGELFF. The CDR3 coding sequence is TGTGCCAGCAGCGGGAGCGAAAACGGGGAGCTGTTTTTT.

Sample share makes this clonotype medium-sized (0.01 to 0.1%). The CDR3 reads CSARPQNRVYGYEQYF. The CDR3 DNA sequence: TGCAGTGCTAGGCCCCAGAATAGAGTTTACGGGTACGAGCAGTACTTC. The V gene is TRBV20-1, the J gene TRBJ2-7; D uncertain. V was shortened by 3 bases and J by 4 bases, with 22 bases between the two germline ends. The CDR3 sequence is 16 residues long. Per the germline V gene, CDR1 is DFQATT and CDR2 is SNEGSKA (reference sequence).